The next 30 T cell receptor beta chains were all read from a single sample in a study of cytomegalovirus exposure and HLA in healthy donors. With 60 Vbeta and 13 Jbeta primers, the PCR was carried out. Using immunoSEQ multiplex PCR, the repertoire was profiled, and TCRdb retains in-frame clones only, with some absent. The sample holds 100,000 to 150,000 clones; approximately 84% are singletons and the top ten take 3.5% to 4%. The specimen was PBMCs. The receptors originated from a man younger than 35 in good health and CMV-seropositive.

V usage is TRBV6-5 and J usage is TRBJ2-7, with TRBD2 identical over 13 bases. V was pared by 6 bases and J by 6 bases, with 5 bases of the junction left unmatched. The CDR3 runs 14 residues. CDR1 is MNHEY, CDR2 SVGAGI, per germline. The CDR3 coding sequence is TGTGCCAGCAGCTCGGGACTAGCGGGGCCCGAGCAGTACTTC. Translated: CASSSGLAGPEQYF.

This sequence joins TRBV10-3 and TRBJ2-1, with D possibly TRBD1 on 5 matching bases. The V gene's germline CDR1 is ENHRY and CDR2 SYGVKD. The CDR3 length is 13 residues. V gave up 10 bases and J gave up 8 bases, with 18 bases separating them. CDR3 nucleotides: TGTGCCACTGCGCAGGGCGCTGGGGATGAGCAGTTCTTC. Amino acid sequence: CATAQGAGDEQFF.

This chain uses TRBV28 with TRBJ2-2; possibly TRBD1 for D (7 bases). The length of the CDR3 is 16 residues. The germline V gene has CDR1 MDHEN and CDR2 SYDVKM. Trimming removed 8 bases at V and 5 bases at J, with 21 bases between. CDR3: CASSPQGGWGTGELFF. In DNA form, the CDR3 reads TGTGCCAGCTCACCCCAGGGGGGTTGGGGAACCGGGGAGCTGTTTTTT.

V is TRBV27 and J is TRBJ2-7, with TRBD2 matching over 7 bases. V trimming: 6 bases; J trimming: 1 base; junction bases outside the gene matches: 6. CDR1 and CDR2 (germline): MNHEY, SMNVEV (reference sequence). There are 14 residues in the CDR3. CDR3 sequence: CASSLMRGSYEQYF. CDR3 DNA sequence: TGTGCCAGCAGCCTTATGCGGGGGTCCTACGAGCAGTACTTC.

In this sample, this clone turned up once. The chain carries TRBV4-3 and TRBJ2-1; tentative D call: TRBD2 (6 bases). Trimming cost V 0 bases and J 9 bases, with 15 bases left between them. This CDR3 contains 15 residues. Germline CDR1 reads LGHNA; CDR2 reads YSLEER. In nucleotides, the CDR3 is TGCGCCAGCAGCCAAGAGGAGGGAGTAAAGACTGAGCAGTTCTTC. It yields the protein CASSQEEGVKTEQFF.

This clone was observed a few times. The chain couples TRBV5-6 to TRBJ2-3, with D possibly TRBD2 on 7 matching bases. The V and J ends lost 2 bases and 4 bases respectively, with 8 bases between them. This CDR3 comprises 13 residues. Germline V gives CDR1 SGHDT, CDR2 YYEEEE. Here the CDR3 DNA reads TGTGCCAGCAGCTTAGGGGGGGCAGATACGCAGTATTTT. It translates to CASSLGGADTQYF.

This rearrangement joins TRBV6-1 to TRBJ2-2, with D maybe TRBD2 (5 bases). The CDR3 length is 17 residues. V was cut by 3 bases and J by 0 bases, with 14 bases left in between. Germline assignment: CDR1 MNHNS and CDR2 SASEGT. The CDR3 DNA sequence: TGTGCCAGCAGTGACGGGGTGAATCCCCCGAACACCGGGGAGCTGTTTTTT. Residues: CASSDGVNPPNTGELFF.

The chain combines TRBV5-5 with TRBJ1-4, with D unclear. The CDR3 length is 15 residues. Germline lookup yields CDR1 SGHKS and CDR2 YYEKEE (reference sequence). The V gene lost 0 bases and the J gene lost 1 base, with 7 bases spanning the gap. CDR3 coding DNA: TGTGCCAGCAGCTTGGGTGCGGGAACTAATGAAAAACTGTTTTTT. Translating gives CASSLGAGTNEKLFF.

The genes are TRBV7-2 and TRBJ2-3; D remains ambiguous. Germline V gene lookup returns CDR1 SGHTA and CDR2 FQGNSA. The CDR3 loop spans 13 amino acids. Trimming cost V 0 bases and J 4 bases, with 5 bases left between them. CDR3 region: CASSLALADTQYF. The CDR3, as DNA: TGTGCCAGCAGCTTAGCGCTAGCAGATACGCAGTATTTT. Variable domain in full (rest from reference TRBV7-2 and TRBJ2-3): GAGVSQSPSNKVTEKGKDVELRCDPISGHTALYWYRQSLGQGLEFLIYFQGNSAPDKSGLPSDRFSAERTGGSVSTLTIQRTQQEDSAVYLCASSLALADTQYFGPGTRLTVL.

This chain connects TRBV10-1 to TRBJ1-5; D is perhaps TRBD1 (5 bases). The germline gives CDR1 WNHNN, CDR2 SYGVQD (reference sequence). Trimming took off 6 bases at V and 0 bases at J, with 18 bases between the two ends. The CDR3 consists of 17 residues. Here the CDR3 reads CASSPRVWGYSNQPQHF. The CDR3 DNA is TGCGCCAGCAGCCCCAGGGTGTGGGGTTATAGCAATCAGCCCCAGCATTTT.

The chain recombines TRBV11-2 with TRBJ2-7; possible D gene TRBD1, 7 bases. The CDR3 totals 13 residues. V was cut by 4 bases and J by 5 bases, with 12 bases left in between. Germline assignment: CDR1 SGHAT and CDR2 FQNNGV. The CDR3: CASSSGGRNEQYF. The CDR3 DNA reads TGTGCCAGCAGCTCAGGGGGGAGGAACGAGCAGTACTTC.

The chain recombines TRBV27 with TRBJ2-7, with D maybe TRBD1 (5 bases). The CDR3 is 14 residues long. Germline values: CDR1 MNHEY, CDR2 SMNVEV (reference sequence). Trimming shortened V by 4 bases and J by 3 bases, and 13 bases separated the two germline ends. The CDR3 loop is CASSSAGIFYEQYF. Here the CDR3 DNA reads TGTGCCAGCAGTTCCGCAGGGATTTTCTACGAGCAGTACTTC.

The gene calls are TRBV30 and TRBJ1-1, with TRBD1 matching 7 bases. Germline-derived CDR1 and CDR2 are GTSNPN and SVGIG (reference sequence). V shed 7 bases and J 4 bases; nucleotides not matched to a gene: 9. CDR3 length: 13 residues. The CDR3 protein is CASVTGVGTEAFF. The CDR3 DNA sequence: TGTGCCTCTGTAACAGGGGTTGGCACTGAAGCTTTCTTT.

V usage is TRBV4-3 and J usage is TRBJ1-5, with D hard to call. The CDR3 is 14 residues long. Trimming removed 0 bases from V and 3 bases from J, with 6 bases in between. Germline CDR1 is LGHNA and CDR2 is YSLEER. CDR3 bases: TGCGCCAGCAGCCAAGACAGGTACAATCAGCCCCAGCATTTT. Protein sequence: CASSQDRYNQPQHF.

In DNA, the CDR3 is TGTGCCAGTAGTATTATAGCGGGGGGGAGAGATACGCAGTATTTT. Translated: CASSIIAGGRDTQYF. This rearrangement joins TRBV19 to TRBJ2-3, with 11 bases matching TRBD2. The CDR3 sequence is 15 residues long. Germline CDR1 is LNHDA and CDR2 is SQIVND (reference sequence). V was clipped by 3 bases and J by 5 bases; unmatched bases: 4.

V gene TRBV19 combines with J gene TRBJ2-5, with 10 nucleotides matching TRBD1. The length of the CDR3 is 14 residues. With V trimmed by 9 bases and J by 10 bases, 14 bases remained unmatched. Germline assignment: CDR1 LNHDA and CDR2 SQIVND (reference sequence). CDR3 coding DNA: TGTGCCAGCCAACGGGACAGGGGCTCAAGGGACCAGTACTTC. Protein: CASQRDRGSRDQYF.

The chain is built from TRBV25-1 and TRBJ2-7, with 7 bases lining up with TRBD1. The ends lost 4 bases at V and 3 bases at J; junction bases unmatched: 6. CDR1 MGHDK and CDR2 SYGVNS come from the germline V gene. The CDR3 is made up of 14 amino acids. CDR3 protein: CASSGGGVGYEQYF. DNA of the CDR3: TGTGCCAGCAGTGGAGGGGGCGTGGGCTACGAGCAGTACTTC.

This clone was detected only a few times. The J gene is TRBJ2-3, the V gene TRBV27; TRBD2 matches at 15 bases. V lost 4 bases and J lost 5; bases outside the gene matches: 10. The CDR3 has 18 residues. Germline lookup yields CDR1 MNHEY and CDR2 SMNVEV (reference sequence). DNA of the CDR3: TGTGCCAGCAGTTCCCTTGGACTAGCGGGGGGGCGACGAGATACGCAGTATTTT. The encoded protein is CASSSLGLAGGRRDTQYF.

This sequence joins TRBV9 and TRBJ2-3, with D tentatively TRBD1 (5 bases). In germline, CDR1 is SGDLS, CDR2 YYNGEE. The CDR3 is 13 amino acids. Trimming stripped 2 bases from V and 4 bases from J, with 8 bases between. The CDR3 DNA sequence: TGTGCCAGCAGCGTCGACAGCGCAGATACGCAGTATTTT. This encodes CASSVDSADTQYF.

V is TRBV18 and J is TRBJ2-5, with a tentative D call TRBD1 (6 bases). The CDR3 consists of 14 residues. The V end was cut by 3 bases, the J end by 5 bases, with 13 bases between. Germline CDR1 KGHSH, CDR2 LQKENI. This CDR3 is CASSPRRGGETQYF. The CDR3 DNA reads as TGTGCCAGCTCACCCCGCAGGGGTGGGGAGACCCAGTACTTC.

The rearrangement joins TRBV6-5 to TRBJ2-5; D is uncertain. V was shortened by 4 bases and J by 1 base, with 7 bases between the two germline ends. CDR3 length: 13 residues. Germline V gives CDR1 MNHEY, CDR2 SVGAGI. The CDR3: CASSSNIQETQYF. The CDR3 DNA sequence: TGTGCCAGCAGTTCCAACATCCAAGAGACCCAGTACTTC.

This clone was found once. The chain combines TRBV4-1 with TRBJ1-1; the match to TRBD1 covers 8 bases. The CDR3 covers 15 residues. J lost 1 base, V lost 1 base, and 2 bases had no gene match. Germline V gives CDR1 MGHRA, CDR2 YSYEKL. CDR3: CASSQAGTGNTEAFF. In DNA, the CDR3 is TGCGCCAGCAGCCAAGCCGGGACAGGGAACACTGAAGCTTTCTTT.

This clone was seen once. This sequence joins TRBV2 and TRBJ1-1; 7 nucleotides align to TRBD1. The CDR3 runs 11 residues. Trimming removed 7 bases from V and 11 bases from J; junction bases left unmatched: 7. Germline V lookup: CDR1 SNHLY, CDR2 FYNNEI. The CDR3 nucleotides are TGTGCCAGCAAATTCCAGACAGGGGCTTTCTTT. Its translation is CASKFQTGAFF. Supplemented by reference TRBV2 and TRBJ1-1, the full variable domain reads EPEVTQTPSHQVTQMGQEVILRCVPISNHLYFYWYRQILGQKVEFLVSFYNNEISEKSEIFDDQFSVERPDGSNFTLKIRSTKLEDSAMYFCASKFQTGAFFGQGTRLTVV.

The chain combines TRBV30 with TRBJ1-2; possibly TRBD1 for D (6 bases). The germline V gene has CDR1 GTSNPN and CDR2 SVGIG (reference sequence). Trimming stripped 1 base from V and 4 bases from J, with 19 bases between. The CDR3 is 16 residues long. The CDR3, as DNA: TGTGCCTGGAGTGCCTCCACACAGGGACTATCCTATGGCTACACCTTC. The encoded protein is CAWSASTQGLSYGYTF.

The chain links TRBV19 to TRBJ2-2; 11 bases agree with TRBD1. The germline CDR1 and CDR2 sequences are LNHDA and SQIVND (reference sequence). The CDR3 spans 16 residues. Losses at the gene ends were 8 bases for V and 1 base for J; bases not matched to a gene: 6. The CDR3 sequence: CASGQGAGRNTGELFF. The CDR3 DNA is TGTGCCAGTGGACAGGGGGCTGGAAGGAACACCGGGGAGCTGTTTTTT.

This rearrangement joins TRBV10-3 to TRBJ1-5; 7 positions match TRBD1. CDR3 length: 14 residues. Germline V gene sequence: CDR1 ENHRY, CDR2 SYGVKD. V trimming: 4 bases; J trimming: 4 bases; junction bases outside the gene matches: 4. The CDR3: CAISAGTANQPQHF. The CDR3 nucleotides are TGTGCCATCAGTGCCGGGACAGCGAATCAGCCCCAGCATTTT.

The chain couples TRBV27 to TRBJ2-1; TRBD1 is a possible D gene (5 bases). V lost 5 bases and J 2 bases, leaving 10 bases between the germline ends. In germline, CDR1 is MNHEY, CDR2 SMNVEV (reference sequence). The CDR3 runs 14 residues. In DNA form, the CDR3 reads TGTGCCAGCAGTATTACAGGCGCCTACAATGAGCAGTTCTTC. Its protein product is CASSITGAYNEQFF.

The chain couples TRBV29-1 to TRBJ1-1; no clear D. Trimming took 6 bases from V and 6 from J, leaving 20 bases between them. Germline V gene sequence: CDR1 SQVTM, CDR2 ANQGSEA. This CDR3 contains 14 residues. The CDR3 nucleotides read TGCAGCGTCTTGGAGGTGATAAATGGTCCTGAAGCTTTCTTT. It is translated as CSVLEVINGPEAFF.

The chain links TRBV15 to TRBJ2-3, with 7 bases lining up with TRBD2. CDR1 LNHNV and CDR2 YYDKDF come from the germline V gene (reference sequence). The V and J ends lost 1 base and 6 bases, in that order; junction bases with no gene match: 4. The CDR3 runs 14 residues. CDR3 bases: TGTGCCACCAGCAGAGGAGGACTAGTCGATACGCAGTATTTT. It yields the protein CATSRGGLVDTQYF.

V gene TRBV5-4 combines with J gene TRBJ2-2; possible D gene TRBD2, 5 bases. V was clipped by 0 bases and J by 0 bases, with 9 bases between them. The germline V gene has CDR1 SGHNT and CDR2 YYREEE (reference sequence). This CDR3 spans 16 amino acids. The CDR3 nucleotides are TGTGCCAGCAGCTTGGAAAGAGGGACGAACACCGGGGAGCTGTTTTTT. Translation gives CASSLERGTNTGELFF.